The table lists the clone carrying this T cell receptor beta chain with a few counts. TCRdb analysed the 5' RACE reads with MiXCR anew, one entry per CDR3 protein. Here the sample spans some 350,000 distinct CDR3 sequences, 14% to 15% being singletons. Trimming removed 5 bases from V and 7 bases from J; junction bases left unmatched: 14. There are 16 residues in the CDR3. Germline CDR1 and CDR2: SNHLY and FYNNEI. This sample was taken from a study of CD8 T cells in ankylosing spondylitis. Sequences were obtained from blood, either unsorted or a sorted T cell fraction (not recorded which). V is TRBV2 and J is TRBJ2-5, with 9 bases that match TRBD2. This sequence was found in a male donor with ankylosing spondylitis or in good health (not recorded which). The CDR3 DNA is TGTGCCAGCAGTCTCGTGAGCGGGAGGACAAGAGGGACCCAGTACTTC. Residues: CASSLVSGRTRGTQYF.